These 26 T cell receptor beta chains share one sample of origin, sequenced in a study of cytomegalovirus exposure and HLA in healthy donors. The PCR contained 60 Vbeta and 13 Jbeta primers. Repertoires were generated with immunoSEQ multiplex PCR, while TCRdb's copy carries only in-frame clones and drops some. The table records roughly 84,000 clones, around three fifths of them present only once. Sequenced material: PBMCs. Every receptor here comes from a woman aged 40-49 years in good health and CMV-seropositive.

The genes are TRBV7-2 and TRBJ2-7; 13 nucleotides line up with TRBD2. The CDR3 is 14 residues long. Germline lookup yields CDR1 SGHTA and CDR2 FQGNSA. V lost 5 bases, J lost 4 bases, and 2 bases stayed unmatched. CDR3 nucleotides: TGTGCCAGCAGCCCGACTAGCGGGAGGTACGAGCAGTACTTC. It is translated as CASSPTSGRYEQYF.

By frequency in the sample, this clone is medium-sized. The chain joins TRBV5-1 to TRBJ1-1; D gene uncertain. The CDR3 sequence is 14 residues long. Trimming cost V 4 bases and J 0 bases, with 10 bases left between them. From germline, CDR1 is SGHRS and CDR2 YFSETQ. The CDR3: CASSQVSLNTEAFF. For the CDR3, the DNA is TGCGCCAGCAGCCAGGTGAGTTTGAACACTGAAGCTTTCTTT.

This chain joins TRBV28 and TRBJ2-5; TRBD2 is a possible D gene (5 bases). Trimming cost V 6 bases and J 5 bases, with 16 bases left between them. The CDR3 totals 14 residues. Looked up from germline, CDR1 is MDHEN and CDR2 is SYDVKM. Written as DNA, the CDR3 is TGTGCCAGCAGCAGCGGAGGTCCTCGGGAGACCCAGTACTTC. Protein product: CASSSGGPRETQYF.

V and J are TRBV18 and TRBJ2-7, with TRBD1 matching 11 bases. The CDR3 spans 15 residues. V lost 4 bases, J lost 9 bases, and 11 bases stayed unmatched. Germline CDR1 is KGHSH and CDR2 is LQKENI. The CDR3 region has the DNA TGTGCCAGCTCACTTAACGGGGACAGGGGGATTGTGCAGTACTTC. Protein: CASSLNGDRGIVQYF. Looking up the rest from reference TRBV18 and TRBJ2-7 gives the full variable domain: NAGVMQNPRHLVRRRGQEARLRCSPMKGHSHVYWYRQLPEEGLKFMVYLQKENIIDESGMPKERFSAEFPKEGPSILRIQQVVRGDSAAYFCASSLNGDRGIVQYFGPGTRLTVT.

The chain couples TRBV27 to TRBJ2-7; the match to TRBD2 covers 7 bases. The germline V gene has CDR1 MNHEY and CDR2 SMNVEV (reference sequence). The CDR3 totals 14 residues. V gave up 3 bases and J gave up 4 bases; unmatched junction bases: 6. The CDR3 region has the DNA TGTGCCAGCAGTTTTGGCGGGAGTTTTTACGAGCAGTACTTC. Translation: CASSFGGSFYEQYF.

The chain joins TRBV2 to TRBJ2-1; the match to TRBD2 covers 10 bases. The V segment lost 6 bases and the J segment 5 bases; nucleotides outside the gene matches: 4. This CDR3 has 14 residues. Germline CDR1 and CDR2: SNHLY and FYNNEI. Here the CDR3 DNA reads TGTGCCAGCAGGGGTCTAGCGGGAGACAATGAGCAGTTCTTC. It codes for CASRGLAGDNEQFF.

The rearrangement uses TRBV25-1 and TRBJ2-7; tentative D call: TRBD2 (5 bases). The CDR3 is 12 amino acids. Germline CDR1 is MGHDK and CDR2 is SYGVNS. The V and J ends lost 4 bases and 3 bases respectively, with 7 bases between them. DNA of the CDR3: TGTGCCAGCAGTGGCGACTACTACGAGCAGTACTTC. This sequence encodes CASSGDYYEQYF.

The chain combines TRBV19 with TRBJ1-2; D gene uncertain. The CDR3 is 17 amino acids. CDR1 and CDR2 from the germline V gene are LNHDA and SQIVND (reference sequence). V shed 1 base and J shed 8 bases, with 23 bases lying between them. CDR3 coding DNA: TGTGCCAGTAGTATAGTGGCTACAACAGCCCGTACGACCGGCTACACCTTC. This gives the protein CASSIVATTARTTGYTF. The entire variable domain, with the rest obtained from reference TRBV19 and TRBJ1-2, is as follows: DGGITQSPKYLFRKEGQNVTLSCEQNLNHDAMYWYRQDPGQGLRLIYYSQIVNDFQKGDIAEGYSVSREKKESFPLTVTSAQKNPTAFYLCASSIVATTARTTGYTFGSGTRLTVV.

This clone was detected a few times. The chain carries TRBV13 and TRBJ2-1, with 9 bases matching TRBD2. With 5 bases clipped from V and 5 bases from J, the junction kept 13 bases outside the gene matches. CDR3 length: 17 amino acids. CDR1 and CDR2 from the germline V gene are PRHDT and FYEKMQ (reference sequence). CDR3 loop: CASSPPWRLAEHNEQFF. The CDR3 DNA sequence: TGTGCCAGCAGCCCGCCCTGGAGACTAGCGGAGCACAATGAGCAGTTCTTC.

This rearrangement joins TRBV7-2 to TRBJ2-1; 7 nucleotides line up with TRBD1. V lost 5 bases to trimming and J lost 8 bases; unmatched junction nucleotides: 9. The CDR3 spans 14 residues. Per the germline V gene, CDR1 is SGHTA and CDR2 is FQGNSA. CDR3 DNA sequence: TGTGCCAGCAGCGTAACCCACAGGGGCGATGAGCAGTTCTTC. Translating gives CASSVTHRGDEQFF.

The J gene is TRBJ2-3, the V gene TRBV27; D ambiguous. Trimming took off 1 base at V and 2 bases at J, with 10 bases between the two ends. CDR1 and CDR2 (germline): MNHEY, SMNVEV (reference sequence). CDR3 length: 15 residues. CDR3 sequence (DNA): TGTGCCAGCAGTTTATTCCGGGTGTCCACAGATACGCAGTATTTT. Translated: CASSLFRVSTDTQYF.

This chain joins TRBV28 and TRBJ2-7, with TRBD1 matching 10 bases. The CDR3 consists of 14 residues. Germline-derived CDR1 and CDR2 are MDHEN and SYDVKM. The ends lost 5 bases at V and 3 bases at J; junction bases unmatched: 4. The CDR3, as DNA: TGTGCCAGCAGTACCGGGACAGGGGTCTACGAGCAGTACTTC. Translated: CASSTGTGVYEQYF.

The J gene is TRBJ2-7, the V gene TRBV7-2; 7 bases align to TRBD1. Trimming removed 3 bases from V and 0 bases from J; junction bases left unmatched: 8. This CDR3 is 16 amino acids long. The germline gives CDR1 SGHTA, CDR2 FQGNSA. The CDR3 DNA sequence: TGTGCCAGCAGCTTCACCGGGACAGCCCACTCCTACGAGCAGTACTTC. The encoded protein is CASSFTGTAHSYEQYF.

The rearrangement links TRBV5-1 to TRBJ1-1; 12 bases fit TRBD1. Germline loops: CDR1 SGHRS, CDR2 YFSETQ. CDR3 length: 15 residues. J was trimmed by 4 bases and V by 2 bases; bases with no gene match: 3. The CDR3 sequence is CASSLMGQGATEAFF. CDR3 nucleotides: TGCGCCAGCAGCTTAATGGGACAGGGGGCCACTGAAGCTTTCTTT. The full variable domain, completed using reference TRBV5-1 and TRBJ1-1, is KAGVTQTPRYLIKTRGQQVTLSCSPISGHRSVSWYQQTPGQGLQFLFEYFSETQRNKGNFPGRFSGRQFSNSRSEMNVSTLELGDSALYLCASSLMGQGATEAFFGQGTRLTVV.

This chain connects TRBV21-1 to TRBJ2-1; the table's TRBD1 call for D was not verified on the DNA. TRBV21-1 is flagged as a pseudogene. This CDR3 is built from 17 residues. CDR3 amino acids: CASSKRSKDRDLDEQFF. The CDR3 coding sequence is TGTGCCAGCAGCAAAAGGAGCAAGGACAGGGATTTGGATGAGCAGTTCTTC.

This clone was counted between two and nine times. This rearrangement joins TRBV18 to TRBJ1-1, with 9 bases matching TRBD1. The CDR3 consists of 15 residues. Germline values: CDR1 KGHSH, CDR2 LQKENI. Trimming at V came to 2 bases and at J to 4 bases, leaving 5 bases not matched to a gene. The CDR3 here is CASSPNRDRVTEAFF. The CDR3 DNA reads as TGTGCCAGCTCACCAAACCGGGACAGGGTCACTGAAGCTTTCTTT.

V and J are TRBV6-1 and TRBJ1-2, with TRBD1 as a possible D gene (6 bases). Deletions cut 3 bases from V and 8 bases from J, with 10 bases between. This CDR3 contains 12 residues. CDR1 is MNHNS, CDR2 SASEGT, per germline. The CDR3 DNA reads TGTGCCAGCAGTGAGTACAGGGACGGCTACACCTTC. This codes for CASSEYRDGYTF.

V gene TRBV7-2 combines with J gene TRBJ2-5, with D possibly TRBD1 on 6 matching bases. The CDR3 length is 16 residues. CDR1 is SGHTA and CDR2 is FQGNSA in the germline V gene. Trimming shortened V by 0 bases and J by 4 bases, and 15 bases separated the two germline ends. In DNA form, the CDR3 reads TGTGCCAGCAGCTTAGCGAATACAGGGCCATCAGAGACCCAGTACTTC. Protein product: CASSLANTGPSETQYF.

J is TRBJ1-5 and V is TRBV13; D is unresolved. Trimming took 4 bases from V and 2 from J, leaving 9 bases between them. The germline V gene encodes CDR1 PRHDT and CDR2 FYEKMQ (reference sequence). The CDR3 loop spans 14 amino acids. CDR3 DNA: TGTGCCAGCAGCTCGAGATTGGGCAATCAGCCCCAGCATTTT. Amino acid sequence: CASSSRLGNQPQHF.

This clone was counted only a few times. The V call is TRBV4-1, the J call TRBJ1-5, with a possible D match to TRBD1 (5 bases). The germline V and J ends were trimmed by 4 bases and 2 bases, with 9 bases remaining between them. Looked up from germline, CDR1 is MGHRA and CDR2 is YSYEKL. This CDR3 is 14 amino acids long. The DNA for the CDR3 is TGCGCCAGCAGCCTCGGGGGGGGCAATCAGCCCCAGCATTTT. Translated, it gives CASSLGGGNQPQHF.

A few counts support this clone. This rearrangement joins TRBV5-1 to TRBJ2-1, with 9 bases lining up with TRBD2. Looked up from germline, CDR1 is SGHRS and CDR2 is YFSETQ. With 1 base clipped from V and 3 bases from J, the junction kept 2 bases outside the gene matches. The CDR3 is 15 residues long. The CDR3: CASSLTSGLYNEQFF. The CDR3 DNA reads TGCGCCAGCAGCTTGACTAGCGGGCTCTACAATGAGCAGTTCTTC.

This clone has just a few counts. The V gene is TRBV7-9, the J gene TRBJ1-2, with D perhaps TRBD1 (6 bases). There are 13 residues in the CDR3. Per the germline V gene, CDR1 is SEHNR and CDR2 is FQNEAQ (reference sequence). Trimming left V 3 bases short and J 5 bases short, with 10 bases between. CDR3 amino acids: CASSFGQGYGYTF. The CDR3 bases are TGTGCCAGCAGCTTCGGGCAGGGGTATGGCTACACCTTC.

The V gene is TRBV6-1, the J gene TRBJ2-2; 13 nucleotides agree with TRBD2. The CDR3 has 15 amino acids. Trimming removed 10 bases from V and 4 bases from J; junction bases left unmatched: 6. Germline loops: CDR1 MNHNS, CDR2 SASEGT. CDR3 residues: CATTRLAGGTGELFF. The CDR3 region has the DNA TGTGCCACCACAAGACTAGCGGGAGGCACCGGGGAGCTGTTTTTT.

The CDR3 spells CATLERAGSETQYF. In nucleotides, the CDR3 is TGTGCCACCCTGGAGCGGGCGGGTTCGGAGACCCAGTACTTC. The chain is built from TRBV19 and TRBJ2-5; perhaps TRBD2 as D (6 bases). V was pared by 10 bases and J by 5 bases, with 20 bases between. The CDR3 contains 14 residues. Germline loops: CDR1 LNHDA, CDR2 SQIVND (reference sequence).

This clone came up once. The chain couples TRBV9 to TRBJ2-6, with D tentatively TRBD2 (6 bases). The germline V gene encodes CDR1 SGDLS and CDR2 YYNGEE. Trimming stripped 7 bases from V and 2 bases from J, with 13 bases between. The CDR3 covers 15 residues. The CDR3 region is CASAPPGAGANVLTF. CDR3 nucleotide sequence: TGTGCCAGCGCGCCCCCGGGGGCTGGGGCCAACGTCCTGACTTTC.

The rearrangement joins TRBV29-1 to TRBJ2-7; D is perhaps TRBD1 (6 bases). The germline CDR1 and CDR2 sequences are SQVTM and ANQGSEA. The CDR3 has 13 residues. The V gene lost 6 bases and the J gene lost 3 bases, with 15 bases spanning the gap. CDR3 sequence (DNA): TGCAGCGTCCTGGGGGCGGACCACTACGAGCAGTACTTC. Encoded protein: CSVLGADHYEQYF.